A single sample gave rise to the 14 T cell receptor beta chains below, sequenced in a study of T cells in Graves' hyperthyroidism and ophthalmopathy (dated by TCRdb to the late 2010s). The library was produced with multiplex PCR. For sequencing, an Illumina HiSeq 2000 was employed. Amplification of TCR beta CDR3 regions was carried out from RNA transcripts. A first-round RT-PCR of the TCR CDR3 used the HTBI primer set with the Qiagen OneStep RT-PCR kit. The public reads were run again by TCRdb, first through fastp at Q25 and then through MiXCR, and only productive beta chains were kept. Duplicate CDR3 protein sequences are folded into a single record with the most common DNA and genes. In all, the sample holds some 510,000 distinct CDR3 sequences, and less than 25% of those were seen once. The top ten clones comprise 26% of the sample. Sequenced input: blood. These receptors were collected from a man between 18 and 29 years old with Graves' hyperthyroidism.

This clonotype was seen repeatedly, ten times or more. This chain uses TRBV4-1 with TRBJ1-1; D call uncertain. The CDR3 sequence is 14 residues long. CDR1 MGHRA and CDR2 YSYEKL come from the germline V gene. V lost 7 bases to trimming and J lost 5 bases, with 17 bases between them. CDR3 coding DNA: TGCGCCAGCAATTTTCAGGAGAGCGGTACTGAAGCTTTCTTT. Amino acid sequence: CASNFQESGTEAFF.

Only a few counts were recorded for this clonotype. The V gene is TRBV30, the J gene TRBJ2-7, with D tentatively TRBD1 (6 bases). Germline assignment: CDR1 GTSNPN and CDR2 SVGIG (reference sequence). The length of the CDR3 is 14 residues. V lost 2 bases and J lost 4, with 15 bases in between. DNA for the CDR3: TGTGCCTGGAGTCGAGGGGGAATCTTATACGAGCAGTACTTC. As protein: CAWSRGGILYEQYF.

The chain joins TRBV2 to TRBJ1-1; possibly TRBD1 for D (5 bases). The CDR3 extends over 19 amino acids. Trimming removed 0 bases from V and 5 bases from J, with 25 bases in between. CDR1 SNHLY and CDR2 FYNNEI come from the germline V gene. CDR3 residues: CASSEALGSRGFVGTEAFF. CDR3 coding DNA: TGTGCCAGCAGTGAAGCGTTAGGGTCGAGGGGATTCGTAGGGACTGAAGCTTTCTTT.

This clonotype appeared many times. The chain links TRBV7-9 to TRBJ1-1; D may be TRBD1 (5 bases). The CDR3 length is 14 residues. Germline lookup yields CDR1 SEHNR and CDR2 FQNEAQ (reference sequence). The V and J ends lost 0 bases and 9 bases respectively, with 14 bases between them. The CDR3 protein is CASSLALGPLKAFF. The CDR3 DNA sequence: TGTGCCAGCAGCTTAGCTTTGGGACCGCTTAAAGCTTTCTTT.

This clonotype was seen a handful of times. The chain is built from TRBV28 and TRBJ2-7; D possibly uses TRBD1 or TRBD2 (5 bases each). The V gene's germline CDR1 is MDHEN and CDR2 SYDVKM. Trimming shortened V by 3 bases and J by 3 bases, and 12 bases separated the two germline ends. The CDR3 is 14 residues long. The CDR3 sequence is CASSFSGPVYEQYF. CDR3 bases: TGTGCCAGCAGTTTCTCGGGGCCGGTCTACGAGCAGTACTTC.

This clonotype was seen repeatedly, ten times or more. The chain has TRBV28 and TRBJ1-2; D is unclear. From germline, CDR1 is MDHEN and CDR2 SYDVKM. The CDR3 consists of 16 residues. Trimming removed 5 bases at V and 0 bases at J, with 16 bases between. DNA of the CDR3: TGTGCCAGCAGTCAAGGGTCCAATCCAGCTAACTATGGCTACACCTTC. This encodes CASSQGSNPANYGYTF.

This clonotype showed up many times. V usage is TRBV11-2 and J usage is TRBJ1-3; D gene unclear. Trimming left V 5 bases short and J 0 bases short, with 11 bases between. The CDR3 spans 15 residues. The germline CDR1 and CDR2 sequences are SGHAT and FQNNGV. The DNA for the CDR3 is TGTGCCAGCAGCGAAGGTGTAGGCTCTGGAAACACCATATATTTT. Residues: CASSEGVGSGNTIYF.

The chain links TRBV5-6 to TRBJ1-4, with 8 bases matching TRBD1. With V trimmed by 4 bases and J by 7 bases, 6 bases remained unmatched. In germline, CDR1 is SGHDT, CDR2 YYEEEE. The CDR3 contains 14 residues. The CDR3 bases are TGTGCCAGCAGCATCGGGACAGGAAGTGAAAAACTGTTTTTT. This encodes CASSIGTGSEKLFF. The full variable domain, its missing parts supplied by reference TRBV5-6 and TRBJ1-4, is DAGVTQSPTHLIKTRGQQVTLRCSPKSGHDTVSWYQQALGQGPQFIFQYYEEEERQRGNFPDRFSGHQFPNYSSELNVNALLLGDSALYLCASSIGTGSEKLFFGSGTQLSVL.

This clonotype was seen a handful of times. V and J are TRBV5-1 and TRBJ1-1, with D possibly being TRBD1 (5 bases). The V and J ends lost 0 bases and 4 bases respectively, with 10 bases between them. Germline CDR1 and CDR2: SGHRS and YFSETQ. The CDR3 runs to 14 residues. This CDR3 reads CASSLDRHPTEAFF. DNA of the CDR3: TGCGCCAGCAGCTTGGACAGGCATCCCACTGAAGCTTTCTTT.

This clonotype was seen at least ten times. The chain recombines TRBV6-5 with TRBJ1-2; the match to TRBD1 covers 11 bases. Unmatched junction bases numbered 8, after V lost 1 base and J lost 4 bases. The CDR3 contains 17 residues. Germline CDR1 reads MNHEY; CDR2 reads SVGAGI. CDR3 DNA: TGTGCCAGCAGTTACTTGAGGACAGGGGGCCTGGCCTATGGCTACACCTTC. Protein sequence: CASSYLRTGGLAYGYTF.

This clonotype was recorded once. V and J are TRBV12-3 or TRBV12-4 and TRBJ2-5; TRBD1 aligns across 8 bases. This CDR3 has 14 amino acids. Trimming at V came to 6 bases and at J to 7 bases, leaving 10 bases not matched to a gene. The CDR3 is CASRPAGGQGTQYF. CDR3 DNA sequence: TGTGCCAGCAGACCCGCAGGGGGCCAGGGGACCCAGTACTTC.

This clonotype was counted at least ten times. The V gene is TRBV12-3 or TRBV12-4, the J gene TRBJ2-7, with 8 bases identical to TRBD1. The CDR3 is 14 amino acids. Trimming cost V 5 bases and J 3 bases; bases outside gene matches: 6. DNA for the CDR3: TGTGCCAGCAGTCCCGGACAGGGAGTCTACGAGCAGTACTTC. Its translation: CASSPGQGVYEQYF.

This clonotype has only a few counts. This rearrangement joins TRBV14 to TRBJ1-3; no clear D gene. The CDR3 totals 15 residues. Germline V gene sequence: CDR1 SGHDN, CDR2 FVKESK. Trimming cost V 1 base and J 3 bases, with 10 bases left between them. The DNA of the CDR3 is TGTGCCAGCAGCCAAGGATTAGGCTTTGGAAACACCATATATTTT. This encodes CASSQGLGFGNTIYF. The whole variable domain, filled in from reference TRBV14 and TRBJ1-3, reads EAGVTQFPSHSVIEKGQTVTLRCDPISGHDNLYWYRRVMGKEIKFLLHFVKESKQDESGMPNNRFLAERTGGTYSTLKVQPAELEDSGVYFCASSQGLGFGNTIYFGEGSWLTVV.

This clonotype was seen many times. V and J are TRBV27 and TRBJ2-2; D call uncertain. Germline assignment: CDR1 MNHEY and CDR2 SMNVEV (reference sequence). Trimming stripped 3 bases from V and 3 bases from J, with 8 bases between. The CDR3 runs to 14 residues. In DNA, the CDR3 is TGTGCCAGCAGTTTCGGTCGTTACACCGGGGAGCTGTTTTTT. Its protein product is CASSFGRYTGELFF.